One sample yielded the 31 T cell receptor beta chains listed below, sequenced in a study of cytomegalovirus exposure and HLA in healthy donors (dated by TCRdb to the late 2010s). Preparation of the library involved the immunoSEQ multiplex PCR assay. For the multiplex PCR, a mixture combining 60 forward primers for TCR Vbeta segments and 13 reverse primers for TCR Jbeta segments was used. TCRdb's version of the immuneACCESS table is confined to in-frame rearrangements and falls short of the full clone set. An unresolved V gene accounts for under half of the shortfall where checked; the remainder is of unknown origin. Within this sample are some 130,000 clones, with around 76% of them counted one time only. The ten largest clones represent 5.5% to 8.5% of the sample. Sequencing input: PBMCs. The receptors originated from a male donor in good health and CMV-seronegative.

This clone turned up a few times. The rearrangement links TRBV6-1 to TRBJ2-7; D is possibly TRBD1 (6 bases). Germline CDR1 reads MNHNS; CDR2 reads SASEGT. Trimming shortened V by 6 bases and J by 2 bases, and 11 bases separated the two germline ends. CDR3 length: 13 amino acids. The CDR3 sequence: CASRWTATYEQYF. The CDR3, as DNA: TGTGCCAGCAGGTGGACAGCTACCTACGAGCAGTACTTC.

This clone has only a few counts. The gene calls are TRBV5-5 and TRBJ1-2; D uncertain. In germline, CDR1 is SGHKS, CDR2 YYEKEE (reference sequence). V lost 2 bases to trimming and J lost 2 bases, with 13 bases between them. The CDR3 totals 15 residues. DNA of the CDR3: TGTGCCAGCAGCTTCAGGCCCCCGTACAACTATGGCTACACCTTC. Encoded protein: CASSFRPPYNYGYTF. Variable domain in full (rest from reference TRBV5-5 and TRBJ1-2): DAGVTQSPTHLIKTRGQQVTLRCSPISGHKSVSWYQQVLGQGPQFIFQYYEKEERGRGNFPDRFSARQFPNYSSELNVNALLLGDSALYLCASSFRPPYNYGYTFGSGTRLTVV.

The chain is built from TRBV15 and TRBJ2-3, with 10 bases that match TRBD2. The V segment lost 0 bases and the J segment 4 bases; nucleotides outside the gene matches: 10. Germline CDR1 reads LNHNV; CDR2 reads YYDKDF (reference sequence). The CDR3 contains 18 residues. CDR3 nucleotides: TGTGCCACCAGCAGAGATAGCGGGGGGCCGAGAGTCGCAGATACGCAGTATTTT. Encoded protein: CATSRDSGGPRVADTQYF.

The rearrangement joins TRBV2 to TRBJ1-4; no definite D call. The CDR3 is 12 residues long. The germline V and J ends were trimmed by 5 bases and 16 bases, with 17 bases remaining between them. CDR1 SNHLY and CDR2 FYNNEI come from the germline V gene. CDR3 DNA sequence: TGTGCCAGCAGTCAGGATACAGCCAGTCAGTTTTTT. It translates to CASSQDTASQFF.

This rearrangement joins TRBV5-6 to TRBJ2-3; a possible D gene is TRBD2 (6 bases). CDR3 length: 14 amino acids. Germline V gives CDR1 SGHDT, CDR2 YYEEEE. Trimming took 0 bases from V and 3 from J, leaving 8 bases between them. This CDR3 reads CASSLGAGTDTQYF. The DNA for the CDR3 is TGTGCCAGCAGCTTGGGGGCGGGGACAGATACGCAGTATTTT.

About this clone: One junction end disagrees with the germline gene, perhaps due to a read error. The V and J genes are TRBV7-7 and TRBJ2-2; 10 nucleotides agree with TRBD1. The CDR3 runs to 16 residues. Germline CDR1 and CDR2: SSHAT and FNYEAQ (reference sequence). In nucleotides, the CDR3 is TGTGCTAGCAGCTTAGACAGGGGGCGTAACACCGGGGAGCTGTTTTTT. Protein sequence: CASSLDRGRNTGELFF.

The CDR3 spells CASSRNRGRNSPLHF. As DNA, the CDR3 is TGTGCCAGCAGCCGTAACAGGGGACGCAATTCACCCCTCCACTTT. This chain connects TRBV13 to TRBJ1-6, with 7 nucleotides matching TRBD1. The ends lost 5 bases at V and 7 bases at J; junction bases unmatched: 8. Germline V gene sequence: CDR1 PRHDT, CDR2 FYEKMQ (reference sequence). The CDR3 is made up of 15 amino acids. The full variable domain, with the rest looked up from reference TRBV13 and TRBJ1-6, is AAGVIQSPRHLIKEKRETATLKCYPIPRHDTVYWYQQGPGQDPQFLISFYEKMQSDKGSIPDRFSAQQFSDYHSELNMSSLELGDSALYFCASSRNRGRNSPLHFGNGTRLTVT.

The rearrangement joins TRBV6-1 to TRBJ1-5; the D gene is possibly TRBD1 (5 bases). This CDR3 spans 13 amino acids. CDR1 and CDR2 (germline): MNHNS, SASEGT. With 4 bases removed from V and 8 bases from J, the gap between germline ends came to 12 bases. This chain's CDR3 is CASSGPGREPQHF. The CDR3 DNA reads TGTGCCAGCAGTGGCCCAGGGAGGGAGCCCCAGCATTTT.

This chain uses TRBV19 with TRBJ2-1; TRBD2 aligns across 8 bases. The V gene's germline CDR1 is LNHDA and CDR2 SQIVND (reference sequence). V lost 3 bases to trimming and J lost 7 bases; unmatched junction nucleotides: 5. The CDR3 covers 14 residues. As DNA, the CDR3 is TGTGCCAGTAGTATCCTCGCGGGGGGAAATGAGCAGTTCTTC. Protein: CASSILAGGNEQFF.

This rearrangement joins TRBV7-2 to TRBJ2-1; 8 nucleotides line up with TRBD1. The V gene end was trimmed by 5 bases and the J gene end by 2 bases; junction bases not matched to a gene: 8. The CDR3 contains 16 residues. Germline CDR1 SGHTA, CDR2 FQGNSA. The CDR3 bases are TGTGCCAGCAGCACGCATACAGGGGGGACCTACAATGAGCAGTTCTTC. This encodes CASSTHTGGTYNEQFF.

This clone was seen more than once but under ten times. J is TRBJ2-2 and V is TRBV5-5, with 8 nucleotides matching TRBD2. The junction had 10 bases not matched to a gene; V was cut back by 0 bases and J by 6 bases. From germline, CDR1 is SGHKS and CDR2 YYEKEE (reference sequence). CDR3 size: 17 residues. The CDR3 loop reads CASSLVAGGLFAGELFF. The CDR3 nucleotides read TGTGCCAGCAGCTTGGTGGCGGGGGGCCTCTTCGCCGGGGAGCTGTTTTTT.

The table lists this clone with a few counts. V is TRBV5-1 and J is TRBJ1-4; D remains unclear. The V end lost 2 bases, the J end lost 7 bases, and 9 bases lay between the germline ends. The CDR3 is 13 amino acids. CDR1 and CDR2 from the germline V gene are SGHRS and YFSETQ. CDR3 protein: CASSFGVGEKLFF. The CDR3 bases are TGCGCCAGCAGCTTCGGGGTGGGTGAAAAACTGTTTTTT.

This clone turned up a few times. The rearrangement links TRBV10-2 to TRBJ2-7; TRBD2 might be the D (5 bases). The germline gives CDR1 WSHSY, CDR2 SAAADI. V dropped 3 bases and J dropped 3 bases, with 9 bases sitting between them. CDR3 length equals 13 residues. The CDR3 sequence is CASSDEGCYEQYF. The CDR3 nucleotides read TGCGCCAGCAGTGATGAGGGCTGCTACGAGCAGTACTTC.

The chain couples TRBV20-1 to TRBJ1-1; D is undetermined. The CDR3 runs to 11 residues. The V gene's germline CDR1 is DFQATT and CDR2 SNEGSKA (reference sequence). CDR3 in amino acids: CRGVRNTEAFF. The CDR3 DNA reads as TGCAGGGGAGTCAGGAACACTGAAGCTTTCTTT.

The gene calls are TRBV28 and TRBJ2-7; D might be TRBD1 (6 bases). Germline CDR1 and CDR2: MDHEN and SYDVKM. Trimming removed 4 bases at V and 3 bases at J, with 19 bases between. The length of the CDR3 is 16 residues. CDR3 bases: TGTGCCAGCAGTTATCCCCCGGGGCAGGGGCGCTACGAGCAGTACTTC. This codes for CASSYPPGQGRYEQYF.

Turning to this clone: The junction and the germline gene differ at one end; a read error may be behind it. V and J are TRBV7-9 and TRBJ2-7, with 8 bases identical to TRBD1. Germline values: CDR1 SEHNR, CDR2 FQNEAQ (reference sequence). The CDR3 spans 14 residues. CDR3: CSSISGQDNYEQYF. The CDR3 DNA is TGTTCCAGTATATCGGGACAGGACAACTACGAGCAGTACTTC.

This clone was counted a few times. CDR3 coding DNA: TGTGCCAGCAGCTTCTCCAGGGTGAACACTGAAGCTTTCTTT. Its protein product is CASSFSRVNTEAFF. The V and J genes are TRBV5-4 and TRBJ1-1; possibly TRBD1 for D (5 bases). The germline V and J ends were trimmed by 2 bases and 0 bases, with 8 bases remaining between them. This CDR3 is 14 amino acids long. The V gene's germline CDR1 is SGHNT and CDR2 YYREEE (reference sequence).

The chain uses TRBV7-2 and TRBJ1-5; 7 bases fit TRBD1. This CDR3 is 15 amino acids long. Trimming cost V 5 bases and J 5 bases; bases outside gene matches: 9. Germline V gene data show CDR1 as SGHTA and CDR2 as FQGNSA. CDR3 coding DNA: TGTGCCAGCAGCCCTCGGACAGGAGACTATCAGCCCCAGCATTTT. The encoded protein is CASSPRTGDYQPQHF.

The V gene is TRBV28, the J gene TRBJ1-1, with 7 nucleotides matching TRBD1. The CDR3 covers 14 residues. Per germline, CDR1 MDHEN and CDR2 SYDVKM. With V trimmed by 5 bases and J by 1 base, 4 bases remained unmatched. CDR3 residues: CASSDNRGNTEAFF. Here the CDR3 DNA reads TGTGCCAGCAGTGACAACAGGGGGAACACTGAAGCTTTCTTT.

V and J are TRBV19 and TRBJ2-2; 10 nucleotides match TRBD1. The CDR3 contains 16 residues. Germline CDR1 is LNHDA and CDR2 is SQIVND (reference sequence). V dropped 6 bases and J dropped 5; count of bases not matched to a gene: 9. The CDR3 DNA reads as TGTGCCAGTAGGACCGACAGGGGGCCCTCGACCGGGGAGCTGTTTTTT. This translates into CASRTDRGPSTGELFF.

The chain has TRBV7-8 and TRBJ2-2; D gene ambiguous. Germline V gene sequence: CDR1 SGHVS, CDR2 FQNEAQ. This CDR3 spans 16 amino acids. The ends were cut back, 5 bases at V and 4 bases at J, with 17 bases in the middle. The CDR3 bases are TGTGCCAGCAGCCCGGTACCCACAGTACCCACCGGGGAGCTGTTTTTT. This encodes CASSPVPTVPTGELFF.

The chain combines TRBV28 with TRBJ2-5, with 11 bases identical to TRBD2. The DNA end is a closer match to TRBJ2-7, so the J assignment may be wrong. The CDR3 contains 16 residues. CDR1 and CDR2 (germline): MDHEN, SYDVKM. DNA of the CDR3: TGTGCCAGCAGGCCCGGACTAGCGGGTAACTCCTACGAGCAGTACTTC. Its translation: CASRPGLAGNSYEQYF.

This clone was found a few times. The CDR3 loop reads CASSKTSYNSPLHF. For the CDR3, the DNA is TGTGCCAGCAGCAAAACATCCTATAATTCACCCCTCCACTTT. V and J are TRBV7-6 and TRBJ1-6; no reliable D call. V was shortened by 5 bases and J by 1 base, with 6 bases between the two germline ends. CDR3 length: 14 amino acids. Germline values: CDR1 SGHVS, CDR2 FNYEAQ.

The chain links TRBV5-4 to TRBJ2-2, with TRBD1 matching 7 bases. The V segment lost 4 bases and the J segment 4 bases; nucleotides outside the gene matches: 7. Germline assignment: CDR1 SGHNT and CDR2 YYREEE (reference sequence). This CDR3 comprises 15 residues. CDR3 sequence (DNA): TGTGCCAGCAGCATGAGAGACAGGGCCACCGGGGAGCTGTTTTTT. Its protein product is CASSMRDRATGELFF. Supplemented by reference TRBV5-4 and TRBJ2-2, the full variable domain reads ETGVTQSPTHLIKTRGQQVTLRCSSQSGHNTVSWYQQALGQGPQFIFQYYREEENGRGNFPPRFSGLQFPNYSSELNVNALELDDSALYLCASSMRDRATGELFFGEGSRLTVL.

This clone was picked up a small number of times. J is TRBJ1-1 and V is TRBV5-1; 7 bases fit TRBD1. Looked up from germline, CDR1 is SGHRS and CDR2 is YFSETQ. Losses at the gene ends were 0 bases for V and 4 bases for J; bases not matched to a gene: 9. The CDR3 runs 16 residues. The CDR3 DNA is TGCGCCAGCAGCTTGGTCCAGGGACAGTGGCTCACTGAAGCTTTCTTT. Its protein product is CASSLVQGQWLTEAFF.

CDR3 loop: CASSDSTLRGETDTQYF. The CDR3 nucleotides are TGTGCCAGCAGTGACTCCACCCTCCGGGGGGAAACAGATACGCAGTATTTT. V gene TRBV6-4 combines with J gene TRBJ2-3, with 7 positions matching TRBD2. The CDR3 is made up of 17 amino acids. Per the germline V gene, CDR1 is MRHNA and CDR2 is SNTAGT. J was trimmed by 3 bases and V by 0 bases; bases with no gene match: 9.

The V and J genes are TRBV6-5 and TRBJ2-3; 7 nucleotides align to TRBD2. The CDR3 contains 15 residues. Germline CDR1 MNHEY, CDR2 SVGAGI. The J segment lost 6 bases and the V segment lost 2 bases, leaving 8 bases of the junction unmatched. CDR3: CASSYSGMNADTQYF. The CDR3 coding sequence is TGTGCCAGCAGTTACAGCGGGATGAATGCGGATACGCAGTATTTT.

A single count supports this clone. This chain uses TRBV28 with TRBJ2-7; D may be TRBD1 (6 bases). V lost 6 bases, J lost 2 bases, and 17 bases lay in between. The length of the CDR3 is 15 residues. Germline V lookup: CDR1 MDHEN, CDR2 SYDVKM. The CDR3 bases are TGTGCCAGCAGGCTGCGCATGGACAGTACCTACGAGCAGTACTTC. It encodes CASRLRMDSTYEQYF.

The table lists this clone with a few counts. The CDR3 DNA reads TGTGCCAGCAGCGTAGTTTTTGGAGGCACCATATATTTT. Encoded protein: CASSVVFGGTIYF. The V call is TRBV9, the J call TRBJ1-3; no firm D call. CDR1 and CDR2 from the germline V gene are SGDLS and YYNGEE. This CDR3 has 13 residues. V was trimmed by 0 bases and J by 9 bases, leaving 10 bases between them.

The J gene is TRBJ2-1, the V gene TRBV19, with 10 bases that match TRBD1. This CDR3 is built from 17 residues. Germline loops: CDR1 LNHDA, CDR2 SQIVND (reference sequence). V was pared by 7 bases and J by 0 bases, with 9 bases of the junction left unmatched. CDR3 loop: CASKDRGQTSSYNEQFF. CDR3 in DNA: TGTGCCAGTAAAGACAGGGGGCAGACAAGCTCCTACAATGAGCAGTTCTTC. Using reference TRBV19 and TRBJ2-1 for the parts outside the CDR3, the full variable domain is DGGITQSPKYLFRKEGQNVTLSCEQNLNHDAMYWYRQDPGQGLRLIYYSQIVNDFQKGDIAEGYSVSREKKESFPLTVTSAQKNPTAFYLCASKDRGQTSSYNEQFFGPGTRLTVL.

The chain has TRBV19 and TRBJ2-1; TRBD1 matches 10 bases. The CDR3 runs 15 residues. Germline CDR1 is LNHDA and CDR2 is SQIVND (reference sequence). V dropped 3 bases and J dropped 1; count of bases not matched to a gene: 0. The DNA for the CDR3 is TGTGCCAGTAGTATGGACAGGGGGTCCTACAATGAGCAGTTCTTC. This gives the protein CASSMDRGSYNEQFF.